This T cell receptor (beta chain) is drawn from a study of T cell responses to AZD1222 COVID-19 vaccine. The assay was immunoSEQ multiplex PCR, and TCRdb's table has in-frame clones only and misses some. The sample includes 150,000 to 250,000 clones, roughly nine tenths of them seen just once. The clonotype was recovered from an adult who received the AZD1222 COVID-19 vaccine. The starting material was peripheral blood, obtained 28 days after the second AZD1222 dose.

CDR3 in amino acids: CASGLGDKEGTTDTQYF. The CDR3 DNA reads as TGTGCTAGTGGTTTGGGCGACAAAGAGGGCACCACAGATACGCAGTATTTT. This rearrangement joins TRBV12-5 to TRBJ2-3; TRBD2 might be the D (5 bases). CDR1 LGHNT and CDR2 FRNRAP come from the germline V gene. V lost 1 base, J lost 2 bases, and 16 bases lay in between. The CDR3 covers 17 residues. Based on the CDR3 plus reference TRBV12-5 and TRBJ2-3, the full variable domain is DARVTQTPRHKVTEMGQEVTMRCQPILGHNTVFWYRQTMMQGLELLAYFRNRAPLDDSGMPKDRFSAEMPDATLATLKIQPSEPRDSAVYFCASGLGDKEGTTDTQYFGPGTRLTVL.